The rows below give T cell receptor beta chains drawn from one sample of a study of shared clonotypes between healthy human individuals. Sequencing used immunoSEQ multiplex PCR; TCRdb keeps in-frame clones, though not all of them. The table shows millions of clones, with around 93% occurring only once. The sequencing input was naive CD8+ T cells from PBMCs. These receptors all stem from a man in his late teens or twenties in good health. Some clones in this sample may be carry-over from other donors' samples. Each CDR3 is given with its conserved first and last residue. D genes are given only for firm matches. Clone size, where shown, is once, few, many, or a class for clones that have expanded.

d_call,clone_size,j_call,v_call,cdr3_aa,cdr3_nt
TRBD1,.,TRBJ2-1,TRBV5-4,CASSLQGFLLANNEQFF,TGTGCCAGCAGCTTACAGGGGTTCCTTTTGGCTAACAATGAGCAGTTCTTC
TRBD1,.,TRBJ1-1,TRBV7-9,CASSALQGMNTEAFF,TGTGCCAGCAGCGCTCTACAGGGGATGAACACTGAAGCTTTCTTT
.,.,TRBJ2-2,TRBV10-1,CARRGAWVGELFF,TGCGCCCGCCGCGGGGCATGGGTCGGGGAGCTGTTTTTT
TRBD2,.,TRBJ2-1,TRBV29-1,CSVSLAGVFYNEQFF,TGCAGCGTTTCGTTAGCGGGAGTGTTCTACAATGAGCAGTTCTTC
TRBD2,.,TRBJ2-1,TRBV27,CASSGAGGRDEQFF,TGTGCCAGCAGTGGAGCGGGAGGGCGGGATGAGCAGTTCTTC
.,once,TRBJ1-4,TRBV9,CASSVAGATNEKLFF,TGTGCCAGCAGCGTAGCCGGGGCAACTAATGAAAAACTGTTTTTT
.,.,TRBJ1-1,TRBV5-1,CASSLQSGRRRDTEAFF,TGCGCCAGCAGCCTCCAGTCTGGGAGGCGGCGGGACACTGAAGCTTTCTTT
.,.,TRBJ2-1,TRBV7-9,CASSLEFATAYNEQFF,TGTGCCAGCAGCTTAGAGTTCGCCACTGCCTACAATGAGCAGTTCTTC
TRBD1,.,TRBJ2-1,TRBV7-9,CASKTGGVYNEQFF,TGTGCCAGTAAGACAGGGGGCGTCTACAATGAGCAGTTCTTC
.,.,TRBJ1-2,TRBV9,CASSAHRVMTNYGYTF,TGTGCCAGCAGCGCCCACAGGGTGATGACTAACTATGGCTACACCTTC
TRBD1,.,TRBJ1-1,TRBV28,CASRPWDRGAVTEAFF,TGTGCCAGCAGGCCCTGGGACAGGGGAGCGGTAACTGAAGCTTTCTTT
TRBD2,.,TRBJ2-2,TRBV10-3,CAIGLAENTGELFF,TGTGCCATCGGCCTAGCGGAAAACACCGGGGAGCTGTTTTTT
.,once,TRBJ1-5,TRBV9,CASSPGRSNQPQHF,TGTGCCAGCAGCCCGGGACGGAGCAATCAGCCCCAGCATTTT
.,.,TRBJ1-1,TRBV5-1,CASSLGKPNTEAFF,TGCGCCAGCAGCTTGGGTAAACCGAACACTGAAGCTTTCTTT
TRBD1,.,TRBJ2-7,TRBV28,CASSDRGNEQYF,TGTGCCAGCAGCGACAGGGGCAACGAGCAGTACTTC
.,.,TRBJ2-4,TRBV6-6,CASSPRSAKNIQYF,TGTGCCAGCAGTCCCCGGAGTGCCAAAAACATTCAGTACTTC
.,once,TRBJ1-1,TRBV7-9,CASSLGPSNTEAFF,TGTGCCAGCAGCTTGGGACCCTCGAACACTGAAGCTTTCTTT
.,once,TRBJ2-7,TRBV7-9,CASSLAGSPYEQYF,TGTGCCAGCAGCTTAGCTGGTTCTCCCTACGAGCAGTACTTC
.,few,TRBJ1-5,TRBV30,CAWTTGSNQPQHF,TGTGCCTGGACAACAGGGAGCAATCAGCCCCAGCATTTT
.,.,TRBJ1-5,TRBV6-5,CASSFDRANQPQHF,TGTGCCAGCAGCTTCGACAGAGCCAATCAGCCCCAGCATTTT
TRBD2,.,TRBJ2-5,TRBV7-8,CASSLLAGLQETQYF,TGTGCCAGCAGCTTACTAGCGGGGTTACAAGAGACCCAGTACTTC
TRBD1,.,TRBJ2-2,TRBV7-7,CASSLAGQGGTGELFF,TGTGCCAGCAGCTTAGCGGGACAGGGAGGAACCGGGGAGCTGTTTTTT
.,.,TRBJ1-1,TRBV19,CASSIPGLNTEAFF,TGTGCCAGTAGTATACCGGGCTTGAACACTGAAGCTTTCTTT
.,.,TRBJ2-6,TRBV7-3,CASSLWGDWRSTGANVLTF,TGTGCCAGCAGCTTATGGGGTGACTGGCGAAGTACTGGGGCCAACGTCCTGACTTTC
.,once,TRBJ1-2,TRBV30,CACPCSNYGYTF,TGTGCCTGTCCATGTTCGAACTATGGCTACACCTTC
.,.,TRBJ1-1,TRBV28,CASSLTFDNTAFF,TGTGCCAGCAGTCTTACGTTCGACAACACGGCTTTCTTT
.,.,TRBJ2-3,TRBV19,CASSIFGGRTDTQYF,TGTGCCAGTAGTATCTTCGGGGGGCGCACAGATACGCAGTATTTT
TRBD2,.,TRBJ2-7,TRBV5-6,CASSLGLAGTLAYEQYF,TGTGCCAGCAGCTTGGGACTAGCGGGCACCCTGGCCTACGAGCAGTACTTC
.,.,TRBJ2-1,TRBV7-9,CASSRPRGSNEQFF,TGTGCCAGCAGCCGACCGCGAGGGAGCAATGAGCAGTTCTTC
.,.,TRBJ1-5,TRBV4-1,CASSQESRSNQPQHF,TGCGCCAGCAGCCAAGAGTCACGGAGCAATCAGCCCCAGCATTTT
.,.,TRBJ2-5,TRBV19,CASSIGLWAMRETQYF,TGTGCCAGTAGTATAGGGTTGTGGGCGATGCGAGAGACCCAGTACTTC
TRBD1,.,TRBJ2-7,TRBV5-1,CASSLNRGPTYEQYF,TGCGCCAGCAGCTTAAACAGGGGGCCAACCTACGAGCAGTACTTC
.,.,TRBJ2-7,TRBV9,CASSPLGGSYEQYF,TGTGCCAGCAGCCCCCTGGGCGGAAGCTACGAGCAGTACTTC
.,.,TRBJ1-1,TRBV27,CASSWNRVTEAFF,TGTGCCAGCAGTTGGAACAGGGTCACTGAAGCTTTCTTT
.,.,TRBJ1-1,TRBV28,CASSWTLSRTEAFF,TGTGCCAGCAGTTGGACTCTCAGTAGGACTGAAGCTTTCTTT
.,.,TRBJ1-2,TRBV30,CAWTWGDGYTF,TGTGCCTGGACGTGGGGGGATGGCTACACCTTC
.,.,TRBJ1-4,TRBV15,CATSREAPNEKLFF,TGTGCCACCAGCAGAGAGGCACCTAATGAAAAACTGTTTTTT
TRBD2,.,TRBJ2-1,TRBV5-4,CASSLGAGGPVDEQFF,TGTGCCAGCAGCTTGGGTGCGGGAGGGCCTGTGGATGAGCAGTTCTTC
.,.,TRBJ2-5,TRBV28,CASTLGGVDETQYF,TGTGCCAGCACTTTGGGCGGGGTGGATGAGACCCAGTACTTC
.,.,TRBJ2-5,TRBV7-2,CASSFVSRGETQYF,TGTGCCAGCAGCTTCGTCTCTCGGGGGGAGACCCAGTACTTC
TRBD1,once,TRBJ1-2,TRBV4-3,CASSQEYRGPYGYTF,TGCGCCAGCAGCCAAGAGTACAGGGGTCCCTATGGCTACACCTTC
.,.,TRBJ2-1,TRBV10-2,CASRTGINEQFF,TGCGCCAGCAGGACAGGTATCAATGAGCAGTTCTTC
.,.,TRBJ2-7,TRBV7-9,CASSLVRKGYEQYF,TGTGCCAGCAGCTTAGTCAGGAAAGGGTACGAGCAGTACTTC
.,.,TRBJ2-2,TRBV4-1,CASSQWHQGTANTGELFF,TGCGCCAGCAGCCAATGGCATCAGGGGACGGCTAACACCGGGGAGCTGTTTTTT
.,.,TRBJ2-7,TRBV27,CASSSDASLGEQYF,TGTGCCAGCAGTTCGGACGCGTCCCTTGGGGAGCAGTACTTC
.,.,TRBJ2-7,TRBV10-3,CAVRGTHYEQYF,TGTGCCGTCAGAGGGACTCACTACGAGCAGTACTTC
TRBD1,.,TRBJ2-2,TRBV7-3,CASRDRGNTGELFF,TGTGCCAGCAGGGACAGGGGGAACACCGGGGAGCTGTTTTTT
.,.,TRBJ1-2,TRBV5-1,CASSVGDYYGYTF,TGCGCCAGCAGCGTAGGGGATTACTATGGCTACACCTTC
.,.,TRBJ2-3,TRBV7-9,CASSLDLTDTQYF,TGTGCCAGCAGCTTGGACCTCACAGATACGCAGTATTTT